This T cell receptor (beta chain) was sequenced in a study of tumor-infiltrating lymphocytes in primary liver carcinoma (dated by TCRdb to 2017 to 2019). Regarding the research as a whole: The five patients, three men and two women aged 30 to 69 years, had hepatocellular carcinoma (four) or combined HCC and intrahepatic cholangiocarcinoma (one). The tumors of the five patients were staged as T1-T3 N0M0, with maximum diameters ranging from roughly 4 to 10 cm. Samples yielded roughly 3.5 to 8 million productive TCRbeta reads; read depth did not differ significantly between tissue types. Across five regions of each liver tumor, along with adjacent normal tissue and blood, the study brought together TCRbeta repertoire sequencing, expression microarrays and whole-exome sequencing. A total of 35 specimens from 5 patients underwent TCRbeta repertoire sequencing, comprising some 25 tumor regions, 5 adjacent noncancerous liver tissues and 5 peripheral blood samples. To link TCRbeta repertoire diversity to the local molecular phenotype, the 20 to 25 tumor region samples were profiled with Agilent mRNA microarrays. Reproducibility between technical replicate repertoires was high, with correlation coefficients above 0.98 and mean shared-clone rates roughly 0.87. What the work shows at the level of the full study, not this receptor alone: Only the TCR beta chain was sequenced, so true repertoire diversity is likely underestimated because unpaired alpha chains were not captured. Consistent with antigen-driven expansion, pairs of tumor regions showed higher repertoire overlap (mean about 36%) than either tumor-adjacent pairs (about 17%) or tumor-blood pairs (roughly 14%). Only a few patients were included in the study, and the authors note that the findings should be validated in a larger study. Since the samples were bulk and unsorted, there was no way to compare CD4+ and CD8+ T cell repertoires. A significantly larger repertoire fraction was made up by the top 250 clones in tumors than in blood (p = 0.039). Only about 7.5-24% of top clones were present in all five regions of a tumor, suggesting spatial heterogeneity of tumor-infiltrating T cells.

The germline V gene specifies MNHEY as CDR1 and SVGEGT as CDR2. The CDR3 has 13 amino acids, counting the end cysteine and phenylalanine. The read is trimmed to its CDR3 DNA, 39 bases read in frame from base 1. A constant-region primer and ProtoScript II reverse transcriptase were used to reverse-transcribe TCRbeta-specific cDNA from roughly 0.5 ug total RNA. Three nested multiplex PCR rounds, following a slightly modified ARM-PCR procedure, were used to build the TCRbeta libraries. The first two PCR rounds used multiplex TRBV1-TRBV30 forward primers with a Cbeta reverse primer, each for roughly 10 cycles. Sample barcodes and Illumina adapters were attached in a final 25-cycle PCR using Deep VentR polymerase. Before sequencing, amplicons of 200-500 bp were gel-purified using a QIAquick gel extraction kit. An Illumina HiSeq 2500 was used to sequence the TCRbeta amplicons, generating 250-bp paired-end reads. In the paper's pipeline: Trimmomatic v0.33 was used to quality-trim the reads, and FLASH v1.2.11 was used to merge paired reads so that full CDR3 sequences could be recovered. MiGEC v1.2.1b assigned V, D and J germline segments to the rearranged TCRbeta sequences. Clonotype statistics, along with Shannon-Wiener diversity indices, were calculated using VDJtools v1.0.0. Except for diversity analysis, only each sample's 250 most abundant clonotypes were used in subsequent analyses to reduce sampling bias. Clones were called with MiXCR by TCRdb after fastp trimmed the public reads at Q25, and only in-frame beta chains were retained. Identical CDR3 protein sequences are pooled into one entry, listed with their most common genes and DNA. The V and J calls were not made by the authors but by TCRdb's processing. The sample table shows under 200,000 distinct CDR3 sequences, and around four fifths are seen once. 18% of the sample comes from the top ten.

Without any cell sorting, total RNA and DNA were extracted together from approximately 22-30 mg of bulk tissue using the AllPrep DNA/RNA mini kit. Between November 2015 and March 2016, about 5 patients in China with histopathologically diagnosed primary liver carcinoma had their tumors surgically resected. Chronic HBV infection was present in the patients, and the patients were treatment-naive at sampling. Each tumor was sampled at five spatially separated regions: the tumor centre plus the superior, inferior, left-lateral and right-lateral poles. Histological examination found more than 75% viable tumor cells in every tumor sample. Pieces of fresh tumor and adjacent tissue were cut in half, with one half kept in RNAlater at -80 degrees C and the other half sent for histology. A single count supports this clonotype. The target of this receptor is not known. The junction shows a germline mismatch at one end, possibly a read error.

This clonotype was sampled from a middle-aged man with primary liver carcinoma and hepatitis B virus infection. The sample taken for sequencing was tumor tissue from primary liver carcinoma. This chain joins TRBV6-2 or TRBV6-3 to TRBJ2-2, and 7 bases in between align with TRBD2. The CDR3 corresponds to CVSSWTRNGELFF. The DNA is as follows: TGTGTCAGCAGCTGGACTAGAAACGGGGAGCTGTTTTTT.